This T cell receptor beta chain was identified in a study of cytomegalovirus exposure and HLA in healthy donors. At the level of the study: Among the approximately 400 genotyped donors, approximately 82% were placed in the Caucasian-associated ancestry cluster. Overall study results and limits: Apart from CMV serostatus, no immune exposure information was available.

Germline V gene data show CDR1 as SEHNR and CDR2 as FQNEAQ (reference sequence). V was pared by 1 base and J by 4 bases, with 13 bases between. The CDR3 has 15 residues. Concerning this clone itself: Its matching antigen is unknown.

The PCR ran on 60 Vbeta and 13 Jbeta primers. The data were produced by immunoSEQ multiplex PCR, yet TCRdb's version contains in-frame clones alone and is incomplete. The top ten hold 4% of the sample, which has 85,000 to 130,000 clones, 76% seen once. Sequences were obtained from PBMCs. The genes are TRBV7-9 and TRBJ1-2; D may be TRBD1 (6 bases). The TCR originated in a woman between 45 and 60 years old in good health and CMV-seropositive. In nucleotides, the CDR3 is TGTGCCAGCAGCTTAGAACAGGGAGGGTTCTATGGCTACACCTTC. Protein: CASSLEQGGFYGYTF.